The 20 T cell receptor beta chains given below trace back to one sample, sequenced in a study of liver allograft versus peripheral blood T cells. On the study more broadly: Peripheral blood of the recipients supplied T cell receptor repertoires that were compared with those in transplanted livers.

Each CDR3 protein is one row after TCRdb ran MiXCR on the reads. The sample has about 12,000 distinct CDR3 sequences, 28% seen once. All receptors come from a human patient who had a liver transplant. The graft donor may account for some of the T cells.

This clonotype was recorded once. The chain has TRBV18 and TRBJ1-5; unclear D gene. Between the trimmed V and J ends, which lost 2 bases and 2 bases, there was a span of 10 bases. CDR3 length: 15 residues. CDR1 and CDR2 from the germline V gene are KGHSH and LQKENI. The CDR3 sequence: CASSPGPLGNQPQHF. CDR3 in DNA: TGTGCCAGCTCACCAGGCCCCTTAGGCAATCAGCCCCAGCATTTT.

This clonotype occurred a few times. CDR3 region: CASSRRDRESYGYTF. CDR3 DNA sequence: TGTGCCAGCAGCCGCCGGGACAGGGAAAGCTATGGCTACACCTTC. The V call is TRBV7-9, the J call TRBJ1-2; 9 nucleotides line up with TRBD1. J lost 4 bases, V lost 5 bases, and 8 bases had no gene match. Germline loops: CDR1 SEHNR, CDR2 FQNEAQ (reference sequence). The CDR3 runs 15 residues.

Judged by abundance, this clonotype is medium-sized. Mismatch with germline at one junction end may stem from a read error. V and J are TRBV19 and TRBJ2-1; possibly TRBD1 for D (6 bases). The germline gives CDR1 LNHDA, CDR2 SQIVND (reference sequence). The CDR3 is made up of 13 amino acids. CDR3 sequence (DNA): TGTGCCAGCGCGATCGAGGGGGATAGGGGTATGACGTTC. Translation gives CASAIEGDRGMTF.

This clonotype was seen a handful of times. The chain has TRBV7-9 and TRBJ1-4, with a possible D match to TRBD1 (5 bases). This CDR3 comprises 17 residues. Trimming stripped 2 bases from V and 8 bases from J, with 21 bases between. Germline loops: CDR1 SEHNR, CDR2 FQNEAQ (reference sequence). The CDR3 reads CASSLKKGRETKEKLFF. In DNA, the CDR3 is TGTGCCAGCAGCTTAAAAAAAGGCAGGGAAACCAAGGAAAAACTGTTTTTT.

The chain couples TRBV27 to TRBJ1-6, with no clear D. V was pared by 2 bases and J by 10 bases, with 12 bases between. CDR3 length equals 14 residues. CDR1 and CDR2 (germline): MNHEY, SMNVEV (reference sequence). The CDR3 DNA follows: TGTGCCAGCAGTTTAAATGGGGTTGGATCACCCCTCCACTTT. It specifies CASSLNGVGSPLHF.

This clonotype counts as medium-sized. The CDR3 coding sequence is TGTGCCAGCAGTGAAATAGCGGGGGATTACAATGAGCAGTTCTTC. Protein product: CASSEIAGDYNEQFF. This chain connects TRBV6-1 to TRBJ2-1; 9 nucleotides align to TRBD2. J gave up 4 bases and V 2 bases, and 3 bases lay outside the gene matches. Germline V gene sequence: CDR1 MNHNS, CDR2 SASEGT. This CDR3 comprises 15 residues.

This clonotype was recorded a few times. The V call is TRBV27, the J call TRBJ1-1, with 8 bases identical to TRBD1. Germline-derived CDR1 and CDR2 are MNHEY and SMNVEV (reference sequence). The CDR3 has 14 amino acids. J gave up 5 bases and V 3 bases, and 5 bases lay outside the gene matches. CDR3 coding DNA: TGTGCCAGCAGTTTCCTACAGGGGGAAACTGAAGCTTTCTTT. Translation gives CASSFLQGETEAFF.

By share, this clonotype ranks as medium-sized. The CDR3 is CASSTPSGTGGGYTF. The CDR3, as DNA: TGTGCCAGCTCGACACCCTCCGGGACAGGGGGCGGCTACACCTTC. The genes are TRBV18 and TRBJ1-2; TRBD1 matches 12 bases. The CDR3 contains 15 residues. Trimming removed 6 bases from V and 8 bases from J; junction bases left unmatched: 10. CDR1 and CDR2 from the germline V gene are KGHSH and LQKENI.

This clonotype was counted only a few times. The chain combines TRBV19 with TRBJ1-5, with D hard to call. Between the trimmed V and J ends, which lost 5 bases and 3 bases, there was a span of 8 bases. The CDR3 has 13 residues. The germline CDR1 and CDR2 sequences are LNHDA and SQIVND (reference sequence). The CDR3 nucleotides read TGTGCCAGTAGTTTTGACTCCAATCAGCCCCAGCATTTT. It is translated as CASSFDSNQPQHF.

By share, this clonotype counts as medium-sized. This CDR3 reads CASSPGQTEAFF. The CDR3 bases are TGTGCCAGCTCCCCTGGACAAACTGAAGCTTTCTTT. The rearrangement links TRBV18 to TRBJ1-1; TRBD1 might be the D (5 bases). The CDR3 covers 12 residues. V was clipped by 6 bases and J by 5 bases, with 10 bases between them. The V gene's germline CDR1 is KGHSH and CDR2 LQKENI.

This clonotype was detected only a few times. The rearrangement uses TRBV20-1 and TRBJ2-7, with 7 bases fitting TRBD2. CDR3 size: 13 residues. Germline values: CDR1 DFQATT, CDR2 SNEGSKA (reference sequence). The V gene end was trimmed by 0 bases and the J gene end by 4 bases; junction bases not matched to a gene: 3. The CDR3 spells CSARDRGVYEQYF. The CDR3 nucleotides read TGCAGTGCTAGAGATCGGGGGGTATACGAGCAGTACTTC.

This chain uses TRBV6-1 with TRBJ1-3; weak D call: TRBD1 (5 bases). From germline, CDR1 is MNHNS and CDR2 SASEGT. The CDR3 is made up of 13 amino acids. V was shortened by 10 bases and J by 8 bases, with 18 bases between the two germline ends. The CDR3 region is CATRLEGADTIYF. CDR3 DNA: TGTGCCACCAGGCTTGAAGGGGCGGACACCATATATTTT.

The rearrangement links TRBV12-3 or TRBV12-4 to TRBJ2-6; D is possibly TRBD1 (6 bases). The CDR3 has 21 residues. V lost 6 bases to trimming and J lost 0 bases, with 27 bases between them. The DNA for the CDR3 is TGTGCCAGCAGGGCCAGGGGCCTTTCCATTACTATTCTCTCTGGGGCCAACGTCCTGACTTTC. It is translated as CASRARGLSITILSGANVLTF.

The gene calls are TRBV9 and TRBJ2-2, with a tentative D call TRBD2 (6 bases). Trimming left V 6 bases short and J 5 bases short, with 17 bases between. CDR1 SGDLS and CDR2 YYNGEE come from the germline V gene. The CDR3 is 15 residues long. Here the CDR3 reads CASTPGGVRTGELFF. The CDR3 nucleotides read TGTGCCAGCACCCCTGGCGGGGTTCGGACCGGGGAGCTGTTTTTT. Together with reference TRBV9 and TRBJ2-2, the CDR3 gives the full variable domain: DSGVTQTPKHLITATGQRVTLRCSPRSGDLSVYWYQQSLDQGLQFLIQYYNGEERAKGNILERFSAQQFPDLHSELNLSSLELGDSALYFCASTPGGVRTGELFFGEGSRLTVL.

This clonotype is medium-sized within its sample. V is TRBV19 and J is TRBJ1-2, with TRBD1 matching 7 bases. Looked up from germline, CDR1 is LNHDA and CDR2 is SQIVND (reference sequence). Germline trimming cut 5 bases from V and 3 bases from J; bases unmatched to any gene: 9. The CDR3 runs to 15 residues. CDR3 sequence reads: CASSWGPGGDYGYTF. CDR3 nucleotide sequence: TGTGCCAGTAGTTGGGGTCCAGGGGGGGACTATGGCTACACCTTC.

This clonotype counts as medium-sized. CDR3 sequence (DNA): TGTGCCAGCAAGACAGGGGCTGTAAATTCACCCCTCCACTTT. It specifies CASKTGAVNSPLHF. The chain is built from TRBV28 and TRBJ1-6, with 8 bases matching TRBD1. Germline V gene data show CDR1 as MDHEN and CDR2 as SYDVKM. V lost 7 bases to trimming and J lost 7 bases; unmatched junction nucleotides: 6. The CDR3 totals 14 residues.

Relative to its sample, this clonotype is medium-sized. J is TRBJ1-2 and V is TRBV24-1; D is unclear. CDR1 KGHDR and CDR2 SFDVKD come from the germline V gene. V lost 3 bases, J lost 6 bases, and 4 bases lay in between. This CDR3 region has 11 residues. The CDR3 loop reads CATSDADGYTF. CDR3 nucleotides: TGTGCCACCAGTGATGCAGATGGCTACACCTTC.

This clonotype has just a few counts. This rearrangement joins TRBV12-3 or TRBV12-4 to TRBJ2-7; 12 nucleotides line up with TRBD1. CDR3 length: 16 amino acids. J lost 1 base, V lost 5 bases, and 6 bases had no gene match. The CDR3 region is CASSRGQGAGSYEQYF. The DNA of the CDR3 is TGTGCCAGCAGTAGGGGACAGGGGGCAGGGTCCTACGAGCAGTACTTC.

This rearrangement joins TRBV30 to TRBJ2-5, with 7 bases fitting TRBD2. The CDR3 runs to 13 residues. The J segment lost 3 bases and the V segment lost 4 bases, leaving 5 bases of the junction unmatched. Germline CDR1 is GTSNPN and CDR2 is SVGIG (reference sequence). This CDR3 is CAWTRDYKETQYF. For the CDR3, the DNA is TGTGCCTGGACTAGGGACTACAAAGAGACCCAGTACTTC. Full variable domain (remainder filled in from reference TRBV30 and TRBJ2-5): SQTIHQWPATLVQPVGSPLSLECTVEGTSNPNLYWYRQAAGRGLQLLFYSVGIGQISSEVPQNLSASRPQDRQFILSSKKLLLSDSGFYLCAWTRDYKETQYFGPGTRLLVL.

The gene calls are TRBV12-3 or TRBV12-4 and TRBJ2-7; D gene uncertain. The J call may be faulty, since TRBJ2-1 better matches the DNA end. The CDR3 extends over 12 amino acids. The CDR3 DNA reads as TGTGCCAGCAGTTCGAGAAACAATGAGCAGTTCTTC. Translated: CASSSRNNEQFF.